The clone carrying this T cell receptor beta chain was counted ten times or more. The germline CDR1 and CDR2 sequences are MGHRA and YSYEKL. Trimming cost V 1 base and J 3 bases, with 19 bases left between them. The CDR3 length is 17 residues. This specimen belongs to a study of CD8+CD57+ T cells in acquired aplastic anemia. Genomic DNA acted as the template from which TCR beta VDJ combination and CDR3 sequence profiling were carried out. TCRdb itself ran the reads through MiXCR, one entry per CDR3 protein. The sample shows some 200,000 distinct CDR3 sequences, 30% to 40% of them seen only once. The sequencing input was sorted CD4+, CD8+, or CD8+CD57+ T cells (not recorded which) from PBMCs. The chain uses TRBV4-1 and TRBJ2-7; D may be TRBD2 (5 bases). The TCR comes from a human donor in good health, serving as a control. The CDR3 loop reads CASSQVVPRTGDYEQYF. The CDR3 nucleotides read TGCGCCAGCAGCCAAGTCGTCCCCAGAACCGGGGACTACGAGCAGTACTTC.